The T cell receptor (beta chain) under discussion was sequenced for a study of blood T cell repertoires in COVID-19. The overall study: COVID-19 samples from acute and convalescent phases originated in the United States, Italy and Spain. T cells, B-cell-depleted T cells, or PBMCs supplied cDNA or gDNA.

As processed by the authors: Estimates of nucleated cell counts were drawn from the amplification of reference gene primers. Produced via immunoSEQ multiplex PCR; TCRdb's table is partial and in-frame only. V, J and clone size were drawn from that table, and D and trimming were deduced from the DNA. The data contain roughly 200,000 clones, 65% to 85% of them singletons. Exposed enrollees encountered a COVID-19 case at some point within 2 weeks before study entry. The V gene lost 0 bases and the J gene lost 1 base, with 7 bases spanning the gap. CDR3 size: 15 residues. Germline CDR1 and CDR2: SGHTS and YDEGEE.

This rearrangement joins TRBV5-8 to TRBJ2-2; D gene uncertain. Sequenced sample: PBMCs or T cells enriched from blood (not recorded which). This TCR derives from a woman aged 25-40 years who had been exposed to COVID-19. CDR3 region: CASSLAAVNTGELFF. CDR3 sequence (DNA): TGTGCCAGCAGCTTGGCGGCGGTGAACACCGGGGAGCTGTTTTTT. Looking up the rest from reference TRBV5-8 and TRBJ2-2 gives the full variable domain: EAGVTQSPTHLIKTRGQQATLRCSPISGHTSVYWYQQALGLGLQFLLWYDEGEERNRGNFPPRFSGRQFPNYSSELNVNALELEDSALYLCASSLAAVNTGELFFGEGSRLTVL.